This entry describes one TCR beta chain. This sample was taken from a study of blood T cell repertoires in COVID-19. This CDR3 region has 15 residues. From germline, CDR1 is MNHEY and CDR2 SVGAGI. J lost 10 bases, V lost 6 bases, and 11 bases had no gene match. Generated by immunoSEQ multiplex PCR, the TCRdb table keeps only in-frame clones and is missing some. The sample shows 300,000 to 450,000 clones, roughly nine tenths of them seen only once. The TCR sequence derives from a woman aged 60 to 75 with COVID-19, enrolled during active disease. Sequencing used peripheral blood. The chain couples TRBV6-5 to TRBJ1-6; 8 bases are a match to TRBD1. As DNA, the CDR3 is TGTGCCAGCAGCTTCCAAGGACAGGGAAGATCACCCCTCCACTTT. Its translation is CASSFQGQGRSPLHF.